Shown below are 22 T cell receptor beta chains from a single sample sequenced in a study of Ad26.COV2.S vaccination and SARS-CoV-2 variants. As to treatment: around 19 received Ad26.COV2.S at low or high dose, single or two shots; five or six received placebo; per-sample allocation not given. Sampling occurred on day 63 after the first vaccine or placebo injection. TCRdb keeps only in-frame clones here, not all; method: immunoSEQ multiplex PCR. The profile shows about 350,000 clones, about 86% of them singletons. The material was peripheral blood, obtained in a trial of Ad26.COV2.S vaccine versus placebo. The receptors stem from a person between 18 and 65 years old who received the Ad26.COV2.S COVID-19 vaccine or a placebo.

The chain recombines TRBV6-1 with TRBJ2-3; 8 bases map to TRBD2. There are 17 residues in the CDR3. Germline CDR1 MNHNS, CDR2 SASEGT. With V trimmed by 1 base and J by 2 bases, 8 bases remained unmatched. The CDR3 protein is CASSEGFGGAPTDTQYF. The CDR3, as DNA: TGTGCCAGCAGTGAAGGGTTCGGGGGGGCCCCCACAGATACGCAGTATTTT.

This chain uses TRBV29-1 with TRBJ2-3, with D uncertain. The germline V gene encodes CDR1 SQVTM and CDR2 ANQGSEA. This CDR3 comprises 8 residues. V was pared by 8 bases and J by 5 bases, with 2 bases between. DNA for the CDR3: TGCAGCCGAGATACGCAGTATTTT. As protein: CSRDTQYF.

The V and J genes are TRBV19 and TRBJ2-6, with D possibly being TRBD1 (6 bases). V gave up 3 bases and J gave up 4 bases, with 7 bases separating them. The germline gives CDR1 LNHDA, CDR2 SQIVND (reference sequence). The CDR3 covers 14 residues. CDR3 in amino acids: CASSMTGGANVLTF. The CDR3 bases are TGTGCCAGTAGTATGACAGGAGGGGCCAACGTCCTGACTTTC.

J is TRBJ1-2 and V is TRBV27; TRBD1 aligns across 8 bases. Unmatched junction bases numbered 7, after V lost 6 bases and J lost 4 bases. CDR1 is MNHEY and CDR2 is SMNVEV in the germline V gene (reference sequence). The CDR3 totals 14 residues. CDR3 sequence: CASREGGQGYGYTF. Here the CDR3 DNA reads TGTGCCAGCAGGGAGGGAGGACAGGGCTATGGCTACACCTTC.

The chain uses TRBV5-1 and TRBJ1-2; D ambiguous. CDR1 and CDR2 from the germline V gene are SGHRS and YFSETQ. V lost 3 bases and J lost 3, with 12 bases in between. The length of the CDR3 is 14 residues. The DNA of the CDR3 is TGCGCCAGCAGCTCCCTAGGCGAGGACTATGGCTACACCTTC. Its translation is CASSSLGEDYGYTF.

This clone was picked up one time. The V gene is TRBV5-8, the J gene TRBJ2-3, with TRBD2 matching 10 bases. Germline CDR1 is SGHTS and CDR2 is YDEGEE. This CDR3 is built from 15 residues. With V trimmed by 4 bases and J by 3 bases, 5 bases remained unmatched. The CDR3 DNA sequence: TGTGCCAGCAGCCAGCGGGGGGGATGGACAGATACGCAGTATTTT. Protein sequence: CASSQRGGWTDTQYF.

CDR3 nucleotide sequence: TGTGCCAGCAGCCGTGTTCAGGGCCCTAACACCGGGGAGCTGTTTTTT. This gives the protein CASSRVQGPNTGELFF. The rearrangement joins TRBV4-2 to TRBJ2-2; tentatively, D is TRBD1 (5 bases). The CDR3 extends over 16 amino acids. Germline CDR1 is LGHNA and CDR2 is YNFKEQ. Trimming took off 4 bases at V and 2 bases at J, with 14 bases between the two ends.

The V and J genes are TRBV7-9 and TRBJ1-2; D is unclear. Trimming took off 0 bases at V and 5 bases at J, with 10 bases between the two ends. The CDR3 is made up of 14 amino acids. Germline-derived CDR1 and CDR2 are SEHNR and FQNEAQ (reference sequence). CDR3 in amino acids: CASSLATRAYGYTF. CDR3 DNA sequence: TGTGCCAGCAGCTTAGCTACCCGGGCTTATGGCTACACCTTC.

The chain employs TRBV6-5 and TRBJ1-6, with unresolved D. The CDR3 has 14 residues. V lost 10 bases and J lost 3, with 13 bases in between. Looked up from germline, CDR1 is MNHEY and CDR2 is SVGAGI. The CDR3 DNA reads TGTGCCACCACCCGACAAGACTATAATTCACCCCTCCACTTT. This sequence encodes CATTRQDYNSPLHF.

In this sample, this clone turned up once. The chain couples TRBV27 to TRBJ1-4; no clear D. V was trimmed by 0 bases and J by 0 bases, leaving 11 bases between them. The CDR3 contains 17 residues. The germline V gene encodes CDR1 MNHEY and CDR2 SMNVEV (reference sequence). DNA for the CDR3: TGTGCCAGCAGTTTATCGGGAGCTTACGCAACTAATGAAAAACTGTTTTTT. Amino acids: CASSLSGAYATNEKLFF.

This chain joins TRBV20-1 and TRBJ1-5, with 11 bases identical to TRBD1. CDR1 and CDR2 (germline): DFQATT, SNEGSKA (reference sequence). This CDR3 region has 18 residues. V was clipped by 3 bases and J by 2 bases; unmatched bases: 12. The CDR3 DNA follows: TGCAGTGCTAGTAATGTGGACAGGGGGCTAGGGGGCAATCAGCCCCAGCATTTT. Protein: CSASNVDRGLGGNQPQHF.

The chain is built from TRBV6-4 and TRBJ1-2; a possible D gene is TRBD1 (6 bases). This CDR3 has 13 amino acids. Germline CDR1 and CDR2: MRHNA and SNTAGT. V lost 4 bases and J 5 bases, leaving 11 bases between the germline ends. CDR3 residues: CASSATGSYGYTF. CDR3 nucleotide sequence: TGTGCCAGCAGTGCCACAGGGAGTTATGGCTACACCTTC.

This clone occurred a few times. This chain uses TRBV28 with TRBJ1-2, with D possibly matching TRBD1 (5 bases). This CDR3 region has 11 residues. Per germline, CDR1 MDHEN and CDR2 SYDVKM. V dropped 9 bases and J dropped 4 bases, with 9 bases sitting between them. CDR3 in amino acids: CASDSRYGYTF. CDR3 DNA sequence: TGTGCCAGTGACAGCCGCTATGGCTACACCTTC.

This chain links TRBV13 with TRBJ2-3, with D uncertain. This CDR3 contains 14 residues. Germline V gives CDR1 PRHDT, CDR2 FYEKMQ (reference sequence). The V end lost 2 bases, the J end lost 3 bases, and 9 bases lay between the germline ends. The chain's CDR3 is CASSLISATDTQYF. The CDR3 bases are TGTGCCAGCAGCTTAATAAGCGCTACAGATACGCAGTATTTT.

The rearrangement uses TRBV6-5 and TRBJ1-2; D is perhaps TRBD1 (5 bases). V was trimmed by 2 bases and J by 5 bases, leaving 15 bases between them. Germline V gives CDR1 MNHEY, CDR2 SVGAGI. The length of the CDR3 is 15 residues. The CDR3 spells CASSYVPGLPYGYTF. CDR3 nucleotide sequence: TGTGCCAGCAGTTACGTCCCGGGACTGCCTTATGGCTACACCTTC.

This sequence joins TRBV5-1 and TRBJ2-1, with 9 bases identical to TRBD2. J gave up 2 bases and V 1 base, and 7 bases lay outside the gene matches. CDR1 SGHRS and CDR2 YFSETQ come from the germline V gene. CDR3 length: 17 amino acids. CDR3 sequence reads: CASSLRLAGPTYNEQFF. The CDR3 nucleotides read TGCGCCAGCAGCTTGCGGCTAGCGGGGCCGACCTACAATGAGCAGTTCTTC.

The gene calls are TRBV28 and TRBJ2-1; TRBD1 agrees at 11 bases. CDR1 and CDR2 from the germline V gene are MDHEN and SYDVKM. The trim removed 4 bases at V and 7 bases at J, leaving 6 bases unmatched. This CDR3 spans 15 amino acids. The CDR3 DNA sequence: TGTGCCAGCAGTTCGGGACAGGGGGTTGGGAATGAGCAGTTCTTC. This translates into CASSSGQGVGNEQFF.

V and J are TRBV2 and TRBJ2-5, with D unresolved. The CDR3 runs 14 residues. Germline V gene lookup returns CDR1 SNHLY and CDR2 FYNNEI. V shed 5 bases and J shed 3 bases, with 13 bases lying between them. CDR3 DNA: TGTGCCAGCAGTCCCCTTCCTAGGAAAGAGACCCAGTACTTC. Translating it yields CASSPLPRKETQYF. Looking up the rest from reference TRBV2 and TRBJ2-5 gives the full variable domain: EPEVTQTPSHQVTQMGQEVILRCVPISNHLYFYWYRQILGQKVEFLVSFYNNEISEKSEIFDDQFSVERPDGSNFTLKIRSTKLEDSAMYFCASSPLPRKETQYFGPGTRLLVL.

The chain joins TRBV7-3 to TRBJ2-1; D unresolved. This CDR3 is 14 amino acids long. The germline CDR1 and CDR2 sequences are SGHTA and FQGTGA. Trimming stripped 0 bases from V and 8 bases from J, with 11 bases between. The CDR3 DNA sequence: TGTGCCAGCAGCTTAACAGGGTTCCTGGATGAGCAGTTCTTC. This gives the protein CASSLTGFLDEQFF.

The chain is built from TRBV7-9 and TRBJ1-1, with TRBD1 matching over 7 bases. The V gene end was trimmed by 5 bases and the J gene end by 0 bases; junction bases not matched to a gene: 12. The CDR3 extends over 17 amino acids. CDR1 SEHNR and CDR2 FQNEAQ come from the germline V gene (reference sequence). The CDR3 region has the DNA TGTGCCAGCAGCCCCCGAATAAGACAGGGAGTGAACACTGAAGCTTTCTTT. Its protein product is CASSPRIRQGVNTEAFF.

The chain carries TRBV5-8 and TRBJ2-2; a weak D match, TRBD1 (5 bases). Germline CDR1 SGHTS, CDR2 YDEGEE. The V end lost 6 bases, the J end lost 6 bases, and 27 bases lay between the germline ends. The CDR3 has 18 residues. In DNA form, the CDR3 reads TGTGCCAGCATCGGAGAGCCTTGGGCAGGGTATTTTCCCGGGGAGCTGTTTTTT. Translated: CASIGEPWAGYFPGELFF.

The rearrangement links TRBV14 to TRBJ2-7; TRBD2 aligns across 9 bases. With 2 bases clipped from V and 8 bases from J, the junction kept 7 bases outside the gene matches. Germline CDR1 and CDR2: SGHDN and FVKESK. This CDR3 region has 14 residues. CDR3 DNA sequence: TGTGCCAGCAGCCAATTAGCGGGAGCAATCCAGCAGTACTTC. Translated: CASSQLAGAIQQYF.